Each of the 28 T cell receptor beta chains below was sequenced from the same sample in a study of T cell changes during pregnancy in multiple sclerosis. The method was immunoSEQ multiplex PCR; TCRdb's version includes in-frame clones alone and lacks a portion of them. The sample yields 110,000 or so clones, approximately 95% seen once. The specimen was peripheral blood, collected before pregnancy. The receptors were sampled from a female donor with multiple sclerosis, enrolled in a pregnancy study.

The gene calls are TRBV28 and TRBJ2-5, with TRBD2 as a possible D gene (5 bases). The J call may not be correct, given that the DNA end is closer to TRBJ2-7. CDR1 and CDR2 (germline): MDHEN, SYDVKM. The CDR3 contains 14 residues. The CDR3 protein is CASRKRHNPYEQYF. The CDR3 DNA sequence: TGTGCCAGCAGGAAGCGGCACAACCCCTACGAGCAGTACTTC.

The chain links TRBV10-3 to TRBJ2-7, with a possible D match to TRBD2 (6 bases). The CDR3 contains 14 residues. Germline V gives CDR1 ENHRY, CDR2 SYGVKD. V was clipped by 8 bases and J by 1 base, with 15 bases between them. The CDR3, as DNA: TGTGCCATCCGCCTCGGGACTGATTCCTACGAGCAGTACTTC. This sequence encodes CAIRLGTDSYEQYF.

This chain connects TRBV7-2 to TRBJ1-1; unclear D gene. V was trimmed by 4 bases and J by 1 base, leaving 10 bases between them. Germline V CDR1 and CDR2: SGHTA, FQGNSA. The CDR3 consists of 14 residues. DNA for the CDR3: TGTGCCAGCAGCTCCATGGCACAGAACACTGAAGCTTTCTTT. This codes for CASSSMAQNTEAFF.

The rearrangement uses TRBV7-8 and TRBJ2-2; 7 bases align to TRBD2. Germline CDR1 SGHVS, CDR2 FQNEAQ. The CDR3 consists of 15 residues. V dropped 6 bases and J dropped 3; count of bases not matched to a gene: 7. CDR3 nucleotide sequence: TGTGCCAGCAGTCGGACTAGGAGTGACACCGGGGAGCTGTTTTTT. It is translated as CASSRTRSDTGELFF.

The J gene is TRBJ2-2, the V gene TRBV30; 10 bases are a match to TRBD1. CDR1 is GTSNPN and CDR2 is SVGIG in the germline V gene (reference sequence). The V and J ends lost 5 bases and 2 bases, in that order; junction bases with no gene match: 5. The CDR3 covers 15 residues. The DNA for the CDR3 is TGTGCCTGGTCCGGGACAGGGGTCAACACCGGGGAGCTGTTTTTT. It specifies CAWSGTGVNTGELFF.

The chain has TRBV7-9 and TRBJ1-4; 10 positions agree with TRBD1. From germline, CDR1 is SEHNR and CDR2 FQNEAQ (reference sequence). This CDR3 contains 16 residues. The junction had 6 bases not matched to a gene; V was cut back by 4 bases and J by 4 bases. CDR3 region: CASSSSGTGVNEKLFF. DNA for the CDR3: TGTGCCAGCAGCTCCAGCGGGACAGGGGTTAATGAAAAACTGTTTTTT.

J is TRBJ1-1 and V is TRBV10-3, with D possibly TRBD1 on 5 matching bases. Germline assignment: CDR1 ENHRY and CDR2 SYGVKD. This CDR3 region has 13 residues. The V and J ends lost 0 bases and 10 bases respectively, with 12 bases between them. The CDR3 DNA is TGTGCCATCAGTGAGTCTAGGGGCAGGGTAGCTTTCTTT. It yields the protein CAISESRGRVAFF.

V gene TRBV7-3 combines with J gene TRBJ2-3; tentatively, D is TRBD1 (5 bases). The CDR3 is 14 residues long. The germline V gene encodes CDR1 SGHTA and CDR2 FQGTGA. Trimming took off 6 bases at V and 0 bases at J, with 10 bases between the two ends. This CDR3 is CASRSGISTDTQYF. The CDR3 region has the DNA TGTGCCAGCAGATCAGGGATTAGCACAGATACGCAGTATTTT.

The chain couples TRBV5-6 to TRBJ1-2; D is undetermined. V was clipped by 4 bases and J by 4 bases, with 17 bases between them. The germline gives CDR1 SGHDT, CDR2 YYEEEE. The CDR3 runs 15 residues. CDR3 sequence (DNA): TGTGCCAGCAGCCGGGTGGGAAGCGGTGGCTATGGCTACACCTTC. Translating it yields CASSRVGSGGYGYTF. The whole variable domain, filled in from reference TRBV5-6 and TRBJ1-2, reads DAGVTQSPTHLIKTRGQQVTLRCSPKSGHDTVSWYQQALGQGPQFIFQYYEEEERQRGNFPDRFSGHQFPNYSSELNVNALLLGDSALYLCASSRVGSGGYGYTFGSGTRLTVV.

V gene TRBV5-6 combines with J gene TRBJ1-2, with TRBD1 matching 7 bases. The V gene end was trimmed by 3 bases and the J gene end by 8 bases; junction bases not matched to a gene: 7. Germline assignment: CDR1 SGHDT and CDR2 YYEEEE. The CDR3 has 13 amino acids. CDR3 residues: CASSYTGVEGYTF. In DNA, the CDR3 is TGTGCCAGCAGCTATACAGGGGTTGAGGGCTACACCTTC.

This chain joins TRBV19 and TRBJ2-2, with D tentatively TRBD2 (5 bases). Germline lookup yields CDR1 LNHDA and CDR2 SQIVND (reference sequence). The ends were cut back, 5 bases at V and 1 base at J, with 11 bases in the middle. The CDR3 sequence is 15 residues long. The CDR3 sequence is CASSPPGRNTGELFF. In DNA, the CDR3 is TGTGCCAGTAGTCCCCCGGGGAGGAACACCGGGGAGCTGTTTTTT.

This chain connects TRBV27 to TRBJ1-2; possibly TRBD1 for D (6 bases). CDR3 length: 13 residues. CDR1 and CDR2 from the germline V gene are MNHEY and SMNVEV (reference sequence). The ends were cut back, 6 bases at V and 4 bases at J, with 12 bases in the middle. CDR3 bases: TGTGCCAGCAGCACAGGGCCTTTCTATGGCTACACCTTC. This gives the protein CASSTGPFYGYTF.

Written as DNA, the CDR3 is TGTGCCAGCAGCCCTCAGCGGGAGGGGGGTGAGCAGTTCTTC. Protein product: CASSPQREGGEQFF. This sequence joins TRBV11-3 and TRBJ2-1; 10 bases fit TRBD2. The CDR3 covers 14 residues. V dropped 5 bases and J dropped 9; count of bases not matched to a gene: 7. Germline V lookup: CDR1 SGHNT, CDR2 YENEEA.

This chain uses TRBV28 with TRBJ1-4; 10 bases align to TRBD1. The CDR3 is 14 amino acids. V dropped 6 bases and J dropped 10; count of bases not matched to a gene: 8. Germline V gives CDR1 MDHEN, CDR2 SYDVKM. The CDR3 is CASSLTGGRGKLFF. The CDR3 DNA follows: TGTGCCAGCAGCCTGACAGGGGGCCGGGGAAAACTGTTTTTT.

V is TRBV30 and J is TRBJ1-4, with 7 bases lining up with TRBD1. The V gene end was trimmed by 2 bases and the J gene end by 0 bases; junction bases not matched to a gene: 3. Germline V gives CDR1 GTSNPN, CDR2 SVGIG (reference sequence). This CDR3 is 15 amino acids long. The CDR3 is CAWSTGTATNEKLFF. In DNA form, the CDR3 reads TGTGCCTGGAGTACTGGGACAGCAACTAATGAAAAACTGTTTTTT.

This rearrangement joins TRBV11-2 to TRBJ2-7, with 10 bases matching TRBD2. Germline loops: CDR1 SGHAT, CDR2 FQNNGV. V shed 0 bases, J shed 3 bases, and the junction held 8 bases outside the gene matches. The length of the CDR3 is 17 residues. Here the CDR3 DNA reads TGTGCCAGCAGCTTAGATGGGGCTGGGACTAGCGTCTACGAGCAGTACTTC. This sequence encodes CASSLDGAGTSVYEQYF.

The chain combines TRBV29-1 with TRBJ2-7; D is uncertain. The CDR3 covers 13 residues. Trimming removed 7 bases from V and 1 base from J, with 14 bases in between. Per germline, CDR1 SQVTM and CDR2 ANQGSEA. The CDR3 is CSATLVQSYEQYF. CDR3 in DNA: TGCAGCGCCACTCTAGTCCAGTCCTACGAGCAGTACTTC.

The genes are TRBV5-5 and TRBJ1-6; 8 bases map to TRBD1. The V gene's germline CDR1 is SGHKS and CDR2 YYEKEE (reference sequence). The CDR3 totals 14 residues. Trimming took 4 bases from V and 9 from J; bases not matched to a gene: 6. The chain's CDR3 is CASSADRGGSPLHF. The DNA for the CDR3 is TGTGCCAGCAGCGCAGACAGGGGCGGTTCACCCCTCCACTTT.

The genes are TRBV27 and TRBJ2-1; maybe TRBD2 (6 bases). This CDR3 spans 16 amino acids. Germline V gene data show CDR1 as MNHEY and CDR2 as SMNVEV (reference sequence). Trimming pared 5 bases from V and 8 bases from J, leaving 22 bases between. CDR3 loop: CASSTSFLATAYEQFF. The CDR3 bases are TGTGCCAGCAGTACCTCCTTCCTAGCGACGGCATATGAGCAGTTCTTC.

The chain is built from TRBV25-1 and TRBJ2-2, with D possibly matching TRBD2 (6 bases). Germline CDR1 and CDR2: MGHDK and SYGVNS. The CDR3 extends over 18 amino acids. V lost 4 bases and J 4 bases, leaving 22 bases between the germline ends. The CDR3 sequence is CASSARARLGMGTGELFF. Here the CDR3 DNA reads TGTGCCAGCAGTGCCAGGGCGAGACTAGGTATGGGCACCGGGGAGCTGTTTTTT.

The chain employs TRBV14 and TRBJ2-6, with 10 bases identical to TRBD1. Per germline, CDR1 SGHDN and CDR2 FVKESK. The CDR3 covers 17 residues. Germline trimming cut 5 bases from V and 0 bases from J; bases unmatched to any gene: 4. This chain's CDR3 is CASSVDRGVSGANVLTF. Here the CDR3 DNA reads TGTGCCAGCAGCGTGGACAGGGGGGTCTCTGGGGCCAACGTCCTGACTTTC.

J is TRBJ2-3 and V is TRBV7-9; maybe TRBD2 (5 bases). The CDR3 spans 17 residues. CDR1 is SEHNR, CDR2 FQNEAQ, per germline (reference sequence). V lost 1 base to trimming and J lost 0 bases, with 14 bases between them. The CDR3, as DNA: TGTGCCAGCAGCTTAGGGAGATCCAGGACTAGCACAGATACGCAGTATTTT. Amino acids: CASSLGRSRTSTDTQYF.

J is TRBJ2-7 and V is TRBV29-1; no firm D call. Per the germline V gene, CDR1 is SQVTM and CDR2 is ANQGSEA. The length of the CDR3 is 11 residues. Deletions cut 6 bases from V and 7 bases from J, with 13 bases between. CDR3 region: CSVTTDWEQYF. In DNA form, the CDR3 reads TGCAGCGTCACGACTGACTGGGAGCAGTACTTC.

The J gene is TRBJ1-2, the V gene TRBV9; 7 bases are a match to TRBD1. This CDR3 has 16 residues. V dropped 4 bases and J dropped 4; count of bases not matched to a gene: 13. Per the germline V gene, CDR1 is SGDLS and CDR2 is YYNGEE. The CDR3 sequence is CASSPRQGAGRYGYTF. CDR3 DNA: TGTGCCAGCAGCCCAAGACAGGGCGCAGGTCGCTATGGCTACACCTTC.

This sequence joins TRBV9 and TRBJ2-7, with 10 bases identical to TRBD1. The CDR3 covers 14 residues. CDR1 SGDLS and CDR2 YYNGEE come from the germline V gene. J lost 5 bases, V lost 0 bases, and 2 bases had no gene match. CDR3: CASSVEGQGHEQYF. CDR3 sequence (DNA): TGTGCCAGCAGCGTAGAGGGACAGGGGCACGAGCAGTACTTC.

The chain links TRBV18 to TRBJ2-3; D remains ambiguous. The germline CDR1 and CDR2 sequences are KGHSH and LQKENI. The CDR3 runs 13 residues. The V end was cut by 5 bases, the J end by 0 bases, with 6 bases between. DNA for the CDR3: TGTGCCAGCTCAGAGGCGAGCACAGATACGCAGTATTTT. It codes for CASSEASTDTQYF. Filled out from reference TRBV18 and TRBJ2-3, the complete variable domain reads NAGVMQNPRHLVRRRGQEARLRCSPMKGHSHVYWYRQLPEEGLKFMVYLQKENIIDESGMPKERFSAEFPKEGPSILRIQQVVRGDSAAYFCASSEASTDTQYFGPGTRLTVL.

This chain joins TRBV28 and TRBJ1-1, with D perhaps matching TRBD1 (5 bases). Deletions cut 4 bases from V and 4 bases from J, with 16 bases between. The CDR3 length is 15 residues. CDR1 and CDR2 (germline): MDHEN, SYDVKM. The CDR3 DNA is TGTGCCAGCAGTTCGCCCCCAGGGCTCGGCACTGAAGCTTTCTTT. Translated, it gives CASSSPPGLGTEAFF.

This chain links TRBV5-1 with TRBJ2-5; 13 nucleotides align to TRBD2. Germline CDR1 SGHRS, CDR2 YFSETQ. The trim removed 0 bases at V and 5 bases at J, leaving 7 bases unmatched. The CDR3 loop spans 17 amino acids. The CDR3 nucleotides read TGCGCCAGCAGCTTGGTACTAGCGGGAGGGCCGGCGGAGACCCAGTACTTC. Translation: CASSLVLAGGPAETQYF.